This TCR beta chain was identified during a study of cytomegalovirus exposure and HLA in healthy donors. Study-wide context: A previous analysis identified approximately 120 million unique TCR beta sequences derived from 180 million or so T cells.

CDR1 and CDR2 from the germline V gene are SGHVS and FNYEAQ. Trimming took 4 bases from V and 5 from J; bases not matched to a gene: 4. The CDR3 length is 14 residues. PCR involved 60 Vbeta and 13 Jbeta primers. Clones were sequenced by immunoSEQ multiplex PCR, and TCRdb holds only the in-frame ones, with some missing. The table has more than 150,000 clones, over 75% seen once. The TCR was taken from a girl under three years old in good health and CMV-seronegative. Sequenced input: PBMCs. The V gene is TRBV7-6, the J gene TRBJ2-5; TRBD2 matches 10 bases. The CDR3 DNA reads TGTGCCAGCAGCTCTCTAGCGGGAGAGGAGACCCAGTACTTC. Residues: CASSSLAGEETQYF.